One and the same sample provided the 18 T cell receptor beta chains below, sequenced in a study of Ad26.COV2.S vaccination and SARS-CoV-2 variants. Described treatment: around 19 received Ad26.COV2.S at low or high dose, single or two shots; about 5 received placebo; per-sample allocation not given. Sampling happened 63 days after the first vaccine or placebo injection. The assay was immunoSEQ multiplex PCR, and TCRdb's table has in-frame clones only and misses some. The repertoire consists of 400,000 or so clones, with approximately 91% occurring once and the leading ten covering 3% to 3.5%. The sequencing used peripheral blood, collected in a trial of Ad26.COV2.S vaccine versus placebo. These receptors came from a person aged 18-60 years who received the Ad26.COV2.S COVID-19 vaccine or a placebo.

The J gene is TRBJ2-5, the V gene TRBV7-6; 10 positions match TRBD1. The germline V gene has CDR1 SGHVS and CDR2 FNYEAQ. The J segment lost 5 bases and the V segment lost 5 bases, leaving 11 bases of the junction unmatched. There are 16 residues in the CDR3. The CDR3: CASSTGQGTLGETQYF. The CDR3 coding sequence is TGTGCCAGCAGCACGGGACAGGGGACATTAGGGGAGACCCAGTACTTC.

The sample holds one count of this clone. This CDR3 reads CASSLGSYEQYF. The CDR3 DNA reads TGTGCCAGCAGTTTAGGTTCCTACGAGCAGTACTTC. J is TRBJ2-7 and V is TRBV6-5; D call uncertain. Germline V lookup: CDR1 MNHEY, CDR2 SVGAGI. The CDR3 has 12 residues. Trimming removed 4 bases at V and 1 base at J, with 5 bases between.

The DNA of the CDR3 is TGTGCCAGCAGTGACCTCTTCTCTGGAAACACCATATATTTT. Its protein product is CASSDLFSGNTIYF. The genes are TRBV6-1 and TRBJ1-3; D unclear. The ends were cut back, 3 bases at V and 0 bases at J, with 6 bases in the middle. The CDR3 loop spans 14 amino acids. Germline V gene lookup returns CDR1 MNHNS and CDR2 SASEGT.

The rearrangement uses TRBV2 and TRBJ2-1; the match to TRBD2 covers 13 bases. Germline-derived CDR1 and CDR2 are SNHLY and FYNNEI. CDR3 length equals 15 residues. V shed 6 bases, J shed 8 bases, and the junction held 7 bases outside the gene matches. The CDR3 DNA reads TGTGCCAGCAGCTCTACTAGCGGGGGGGCCCATGAGCAGTTCTTC. It specifies CASSSTSGGAHEQFF.

The V and J genes are TRBV3-1 (or the pseudogene TRBV3-2) and TRBJ2-5, with 9 bases identical to TRBD1. The CDR3 runs 14 residues. Germline V gene lookup returns CDR1 LGHDT and CDR2 YNNKEL (reference sequence). V lost 5 bases to trimming and J lost 1 base; unmatched junction nucleotides: 2. Here the CDR3 DNA reads TGTGCCAGCAGCGTGGGACAGGGCCAAGAGACCCAGTACTTC. Encoded protein: CASSVGQGQETQYF.

A single count supports this clone. The CDR3 nucleotides read TGTGCCAGCAGGTCAAACGGGGGGACTGACACTGAAGCTTTCTTT. Translated, it gives CASRSNGGTDTEAFF. This chain links TRBV7-2 with TRBJ1-1; possible D gene TRBD1, 5 bases. V gave up 6 bases and J gave up 3 bases, with 17 bases separating them. Germline CDR1 and CDR2: SGHTA and FQGNSA. This CDR3 contains 15 residues.

This clone was counted a single time. The V call is TRBV11-3, the J call TRBJ1-1, with D uncertain. Trimming pared 4 bases from V and 0 bases from J, leaving 6 bases between. There are 13 residues in the CDR3. Germline CDR1 is SGHNT and CDR2 is YENEEA. The CDR3: CASSSQVNTEAFF. The CDR3 DNA follows: TGTGCCAGCAGCTCCCAGGTGAACACTGAAGCTTTCTTT.

V gene TRBV5-1 combines with J gene TRBJ1-4; D is unresolved. CDR1 and CDR2 from the germline V gene are SGHRS and YFSETQ. The CDR3 contains 15 residues. The germline V and J ends were trimmed by 0 bases and 3 bases, with 9 bases remaining between them. CDR3 in DNA: TGCGCCAGCAGCTTGGCGCCGGGATCTAATGAAAAACTGTTTTTT. Translating gives CASSLAPGSNEKLFF.

This chain connects TRBV27 to TRBJ2-1; 12 bases fit TRBD2. Germline-derived CDR1 and CDR2 are MNHEY and SMNVEV (reference sequence). The J segment lost 7 bases and the V segment lost 6 bases, leaving 7 bases of the junction unmatched. The CDR3 loop spans 15 amino acids. CDR3 in DNA: TGTGCCAGCAGGCCTACTAGCGGGGGGTCTAATGAGCAGTTCTTC. Its protein is CASRPTSGGSNEQFF.

V gene TRBV12-3 or TRBV12-4 combines with J gene TRBJ1-1; D unresolved. This CDR3 comprises 11 residues. Trimming stripped 4 bases from V and 8 bases from J, with 8 bases between. DNA of the CDR3: TGTGCCAGCAGTTACGGACGGGAAGCTTTCTTT. Amino acids: CASSYGREAFF.

The CDR3 DNA follows: TGTGCCAGCAGCCCTAGGACAGCTAAAACCAGTAATGAGCAGTTCTTC. Its translation is CASSPRTAKTSNEQFF. The chain employs TRBV7-2 and TRBJ2-1; TRBD1 is a possible D gene (6 bases). Per germline, CDR1 SGHTA and CDR2 FQGNSA. The germline V and J ends were trimmed by 5 bases and 7 bases, with 21 bases remaining between them. The CDR3 totals 16 residues.

This clone was recorded once. The CDR3 protein is CASGGGSSYEQYF. In DNA, the CDR3 is TGTGCCAGCGGTGGAGGGAGCTCCTACGAGCAGTACTTC. The rearrangement links TRBV7-2 to TRBJ2-7; a weak D match, TRBD2 (6 bases). The CDR3 is 13 amino acids. Trimming cost V 8 bases and J 0 bases, with 11 bases left between them. Germline CDR1 reads SGHTA; CDR2 reads FQGNSA.

V usage is TRBV6-5 and J usage is TRBJ1-6; D might be TRBD1 (6 bases). The V and J ends lost 4 bases and 5 bases respectively, with 12 bases between them. CDR3 size: 15 residues. Looked up from germline, CDR1 is MNHEY and CDR2 is SVGAGI. As DNA, the CDR3 is TGTGCCAGCAGTTGGCGGACAGCAGATAATTCACCCCTCCACTTT. Its translation: CASSWRTADNSPLHF.

The genes are TRBV9 and TRBJ2-2; D is perhaps TRBD2 (6 bases). The V gene's germline CDR1 is SGDLS and CDR2 YYNGEE. The CDR3 length is 16 residues. With 5 bases removed from V and 2 bases from J, the gap between germline ends came to 16 bases. Here the CDR3 reads CASRGGSGPNTGELFF. DNA of the CDR3: TGTGCCAGCAGGGGGGGAAGTGGCCCCAACACCGGGGAGCTGTTTTTT.

J is TRBJ1-5 and V is TRBV18; tentative D call: TRBD1 (6 bases). The CDR3 length is 14 residues. In germline, CDR1 is KGHSH, CDR2 LQKENI. With 2 bases removed from V and 4 bases from J, the gap between germline ends came to 9 bases. CDR3 sequence reads: CASSPDRMNQPQHF. The DNA of the CDR3 is TGTGCCAGCTCACCAGACAGGATGAATCAGCCCCAGCATTTT.

This chain connects TRBV10-1 to TRBJ2-1; 9 nucleotides align to TRBD1. The germline V gene has CDR1 WNHNN and CDR2 SYGVQD (reference sequence). The trim removed 6 bases at V and 7 bases at J, leaving 10 bases unmatched. This CDR3 spans 15 amino acids. The CDR3 DNA is TGCGCCAGCAGCGACCCGGGACAGGGCCGAAATGAGCAGTTCTTC. It specifies CASSDPGQGRNEQFF.

The chain recombines TRBV7-6 with TRBJ2-5, with 9 bases matching TRBD1. This CDR3 has 16 residues. V trimming: 2 bases; J trimming: 5 bases; junction bases outside the gene matches: 9. The germline gives CDR1 SGHVS, CDR2 FNYEAQ. This CDR3 reads CASSLRPPGQGETQYF. The CDR3 nucleotides are TGTGCCAGCAGCTTACGTCCCCCAGGACAGGGGGAGACCCAGTACTTC.

This sequence joins TRBV18 and TRBJ2-7; D is undetermined. The germline V gene has CDR1 KGHSH and CDR2 LQKENI. This CDR3 is 14 amino acids long. Trimming removed 2 bases from V and 2 bases from J, with 10 bases in between. CDR3 coding DNA: TGTGCCAGCTCACCAACGGACGGAGCCTACGAGCAGTACTTC. Residues: CASSPTDGAYEQYF.